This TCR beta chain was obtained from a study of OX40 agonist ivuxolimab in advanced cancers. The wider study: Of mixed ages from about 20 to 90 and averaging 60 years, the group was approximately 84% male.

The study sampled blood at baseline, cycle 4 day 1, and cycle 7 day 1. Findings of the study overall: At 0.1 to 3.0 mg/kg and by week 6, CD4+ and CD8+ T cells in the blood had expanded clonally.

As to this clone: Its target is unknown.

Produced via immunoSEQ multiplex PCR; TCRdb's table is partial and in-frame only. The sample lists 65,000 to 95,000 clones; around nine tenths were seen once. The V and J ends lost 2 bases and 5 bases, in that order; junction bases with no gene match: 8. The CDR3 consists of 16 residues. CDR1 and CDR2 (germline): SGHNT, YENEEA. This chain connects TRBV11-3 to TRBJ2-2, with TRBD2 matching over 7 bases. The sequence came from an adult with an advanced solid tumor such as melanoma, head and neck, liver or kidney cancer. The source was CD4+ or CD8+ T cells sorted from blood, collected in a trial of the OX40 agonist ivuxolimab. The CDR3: CASSLRGRDSTGELFF. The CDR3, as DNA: TGTGCCAGCAGCTTACGTGGGAGGGATTCAACCGGGGAGCTGTTTTTT.